Presented here are 18 T cell receptor beta chains from one specimen sequenced in a study of T cell changes during pregnancy in multiple sclerosis (dated by TCRdb to between 2019 and 2020). The library was obtained by the immunoSEQ multiplex PCR assay. Not all clones reach the TCRdb copy of this immuneACCESS table, which keeps in-frame sequences only. Checked studies attribute under half of the gap to unresolved V genes and leave the rest unexplained. This sample is represented by approximately 66,000 clones; roughly 91% of them were singletons. The ten largest clones capture around 5.2% of the sample. The starting material was CD8+ T cells from peripheral blood mononuclear cells, obtained before pregnancy. Source of these receptors: a female donor with multiple sclerosis, enrolled in a pregnancy study.

This chain links TRBV5-4 with TRBJ1-6; weak D call: TRBD1 (5 bases). Germline values: CDR1 SGHNT, CDR2 YYREEE (reference sequence). The germline V and J ends were trimmed by 1 base and 9 bases, with 14 bases remaining between them. CDR3 length equals 15 residues. DNA of the CDR3: TGTGCCAGCAGCTTGTCAGCAGGGTCCCTTTCACCCCTCCACTTT. The encoded protein is CASSLSAGSLSPLHF. The complete variable domain, with remaining parts taken from reference TRBV5-4 and TRBJ1-6, reads ETGVTQSPTHLIKTRGQQVTLRCSSQSGHNTVSWYQQALGQGPQFIFQYYREEENGRGNFPPRFSGLQFPNYSSELNVNALELDDSALYLCASSLSAGSLSPLHFGNGTRLTVT.

The chain employs TRBV18 and TRBJ1-6; 8 bases are a match to TRBD1. From germline, CDR1 is KGHSH and CDR2 LQKENI. The junction had 13 bases not matched to a gene; V was cut back by 4 bases and J by 8 bases. This CDR3 is 17 amino acids long. The chain's CDR3 is CASSLRGQGEIDSPLHF. CDR3 DNA: TGTGCCAGCTCACTACGTGGACAGGGAGAAATTGATTCACCCCTCCACTTT.

V and J are TRBV5-6 and TRBJ2-5, with 9 bases that match TRBD1. This CDR3 contains 16 residues. The junction had 7 bases not matched to a gene; V was cut back by 4 bases and J by 0 bases. The germline V gene has CDR1 SGHDT and CDR2 YYEEEE. The CDR3 coding sequence is TGTGCCAGCAGCCTGGGGACAGGGAGGAACCAAGAGACCCAGTACTTC. It codes for CASSLGTGRNQETQYF. The whole variable domain, filled in from reference TRBV5-6 and TRBJ2-5, reads DAGVTQSPTHLIKTRGQQVTLRCSPKSGHDTVSWYQQALGQGPQFIFQYYEEEERQRGNFPDRFSGHQFPNYSSELNVNALLLGDSALYLCASSLGTGRNQETQYFGPGTRLLVL.

The gene calls are TRBV29-1 and TRBJ1-4; tentatively, D is TRBD1 (6 bases). With 6 bases removed from V and 7 bases from J, the gap between germline ends came to 18 bases. Germline V gene data show CDR1 as SQVTM and CDR2 as ANQGSEA. The CDR3 extends over 14 amino acids. The CDR3 loop is CSVLEDREFEKLFF. CDR3 sequence (DNA): TGCAGCGTGCTTGAGGACAGAGAGTTTGAAAAACTGTTTTTT.

This clone was seen only once. This sequence joins TRBV2 and TRBJ2-1; 13 bases fit TRBD2. J was trimmed by 0 bases and V by 0 bases; bases with no gene match: 5. CDR3 length: 19 residues. Germline V CDR1 and CDR2: SNHLY, FYNNEI. CDR3 amino acids: CASSEAGLAGAHSYNEQFF. The DNA for the CDR3 is TGTGCCAGCAGTGAAGCTGGACTAGCGGGGGCTCACTCCTACAATGAGCAGTTCTTC.

The chain couples TRBV5-6 to TRBJ2-3; D is perhaps TRBD1 (7 bases). The germline gives CDR1 SGHDT, CDR2 YYEEEE. Trimming took 5 bases from V and 2 from J, leaving 9 bases between them. The CDR3 is 13 residues long. This chain's CDR3 is CASREGATDTQYF. Written as DNA, the CDR3 is TGTGCCAGCAGGGAGGGGGCCACAGATACGCAGTATTTT.

The gene calls are TRBV6-1 and TRBJ2-7; D not certain. This CDR3 comprises 15 residues. Trimming pared 7 bases from V and 4 bases from J, leaving 20 bases between. CDR1 is MNHNS and CDR2 is SASEGT in the germline V gene. CDR3 loop: CASMFTSLPSYEQYF. The DNA for the CDR3 is TGTGCCAGCATGTTCACGTCACTCCCTTCTTACGAGCAGTACTTC.

V usage is TRBV7-2 and J usage is TRBJ1-3, with D unclear. Looked up from germline, CDR1 is SGHTA and CDR2 is FQGNSA. The CDR3 runs 13 residues. The germline V and J ends were trimmed by 8 bases and 6 bases, with 14 bases remaining between them. DNA for the CDR3: TGTGCCAGCCCCCCCCCGAGGGAAAACACCATATATTTT. Translated: CASPPPRENTIYF.

V gene TRBV4-1 combines with J gene TRBJ2-3; 7 nucleotides agree with TRBD1. Trimming took 1 base from V and 1 from J; bases not matched to a gene: 5. CDR1 and CDR2 from the germline V gene are MGHRA and YSYEKL. The CDR3 has 16 amino acids. The CDR3 sequence is CASSQGQGEGTDTQYF. The DNA of the CDR3 is TGCGCCAGCAGCCAAGGACAGGGAGAAGGCACAGATACGCAGTATTTT.

The count of this clone is one. The chain couples TRBV19 to TRBJ2-1; D unclear. CDR1 is LNHDA and CDR2 is SQIVND in the germline V gene (reference sequence). The CDR3 covers 13 residues. Trimming shortened V by 5 bases and J by 3 bases, and 8 bases separated the two germline ends. CDR3 protein: CASSVLDYNEQFF. CDR3 DNA sequence: TGTGCCAGTAGTGTTCTAGACTACAATGAGCAGTTCTTC.

The chain recombines TRBV7-9 with TRBJ2-5; weak D call: TRBD2 (6 bases). The CDR3 loop spans 15 amino acids. V was cut by 5 bases and J by 4 bases, with 17 bases left in between. CDR1 is SEHNR, CDR2 FQNEAQ, per germline (reference sequence). The CDR3, as DNA: TGTGCCAGCAGCGTTACCGGGAGTGGGCCAGAGACCCAGTACTTC. Translated: CASSVTGSGPETQYF.

The chain has TRBV19 and TRBJ2-5; D possibly corresponds to TRBD1 (6 bases). Trimming pared 4 bases from V and 5 bases from J, leaving 14 bases between. CDR3 size: 14 residues. Germline V CDR1 and CDR2: LNHDA, SQIVND (reference sequence). CDR3 protein: CASSTLGAYETQYF. Written as DNA, the CDR3 is TGTGCCAGTAGTACGCTGGGGGCGTATGAGACCCAGTACTTC.

The V gene is TRBV29-1, the J gene TRBJ1-2, with a tentative D call TRBD1 (6 bases). The CDR3 length is 11 residues. The V and J ends lost 6 bases and 8 bases respectively, with 13 bases between them. Germline CDR1 SQVTM, CDR2 ANQGSEA. The CDR3 coding sequence is TGCAGCGTGCACCAGGGGAAGGGCTACACCTTC. As protein: CSVHQGKGYTF.

This sequence joins TRBV6-5 and TRBJ1-2; TRBD1 aligns across 8 bases. The CDR3 sequence is 12 residues long. Germline V gene sequence: CDR1 MNHEY, CDR2 SVGAGI. V gave up 8 bases and J gave up 11 bases; unmatched junction bases: 10. CDR3 DNA sequence: TGTGCCAGCGGAGAAGGACAGGGTGAATACACCTTC. Protein sequence: CASGEGQGEYTF.

V usage is TRBV5-6 and J usage is TRBJ2-3, with 9 positions matching TRBD2. J lost 0 bases, V lost 0 bases, and 2 bases had no gene match. The CDR3 covers 16 residues. Germline CDR1 SGHDT, CDR2 YYEEEE. This chain's CDR3 is CASSLVAGGSTDTQYF. The DNA for the CDR3 is TGTGCCAGCAGCTTGGTGGCGGGGGGGAGCACAGATACGCAGTATTTT.

The gene calls are TRBV7-9 and TRBJ2-5, with D possibly matching TRBD2 (5 bases). V was trimmed by 3 bases and J by 4 bases, leaving 18 bases between them. The CDR3 has 16 residues. The V gene's germline CDR1 is SEHNR and CDR2 FQNEAQ (reference sequence). The CDR3 here is CASSFPRGQVRETQYF. The CDR3 region has the DNA TGTGCCAGCAGCTTTCCTCGGGGTCAGGTTCGAGAGACCCAGTACTTC.

The chain uses TRBV30 and TRBJ2-5, with D possibly TRBD1 on 6 matching bases. The germline gives CDR1 GTSNPN, CDR2 SVGIG (reference sequence). V gave up 1 base and J gave up 1 base, with 16 bases separating them. There are 16 residues in the CDR3. The CDR3 DNA sequence: TGTGCCTGGAGTGGAACAGGGTGGGATCGCCAAGAGACCCAGTACTTC. It translates to CAWSGTGWDRQETQYF. Full variable domain (rest looked up from reference TRBV30 and TRBJ2-5): SQTIHQWPATLVQPVGSPLSLECTVEGTSNPNLYWYRQAAGRGLQLLFYSVGIGQISSEVPQNLSASRPQDRQFILSSKKLLLSDSGFYLCAWSGTGWDRQETQYFGPGTRLLVL.

This clone was counted only a few times. DNA for the CDR3: TGTGCCAGCAGCGGGACTAGCGAAGATACGCAGTATTTT. This gives the protein CASSGTSEDTQYF. This chain links TRBV6-4 with TRBJ2-3, with 10 bases matching TRBD2. The J segment lost 5 bases and the V segment lost 6 bases, leaving 2 bases of the junction unmatched. The CDR3 has 13 residues. Germline V CDR1 and CDR2: MRHNA, SNTAGT.